A single sample is the source of the 2 T cell receptor beta chains below, sequenced in a study of control samples from healthy donors and cancer patients. Here immunoSEQ multiplex PCR was the method, and the copy in TCRdb shows in-frame clones only, minus some. The sample has some 120,000 clones; approximately 90% are singletons. The source material was blood. All receptors derive from a man younger than 35 in good health.

The rearrangement links TRBV7-6 to TRBJ2-1; 7 bases fit TRBD2. J lost 4 bases, V lost 0 bases, and 9 bases had no gene match. This CDR3 contains 17 residues. Germline CDR1 SGHVS, CDR2 FNYEAQ. The CDR3 spells CASSLAGGDWQYNEQFF. The CDR3 DNA reads TGTGCCAGCAGCTTAGCGGGAGGGGACTGGCAATACAATGAGCAGTTCTTC.

The genes are TRBV11-2 and TRBJ1-2; D possibly corresponds to TRBD1 (5 bases). Trimming removed 2 bases from V and 8 bases from J, with 9 bases in between. This CDR3 is built from 12 residues. Germline CDR1 and CDR2: SGHAT and FQNNGV. The CDR3 reads CASSLQGGGYTF. The CDR3 DNA sequence: TGTGCCAGCAGCTTACAGGGAGGCGGCTACACCTTC.